These 15 T cell receptor beta chains share one sample of origin, sequenced in a study of T cells in narcolepsy (dated by TCRdb to 2016 to 2018). Receptor libraries were prepared by the immunoSEQ multiplex PCR assay. As stored in TCRdb, this immuneACCESS dataset retains in-frame rearrangements with V and J assigned. A fraction of the clones does not appear; measured against another copy, unresolved V genes explain less than half of the discrepancy, and the remainder lacks a known reason. The sample table records about 32,000 clones; roughly 83% of these occur just once. About 1.1% of the sample comes from the top ten. The sequencing sample was made of CD45RA- memory CD4+ T cells from PBMCs. The cell subset or site label here, explained by the study, means: memory T cells sorted ex vivo from peripheral blood. The receptors come from a human donor with narcolepsy.

This clone was counted a single time. The chain recombines TRBV7-2 with TRBJ2-7; 7 positions agree with TRBD1. CDR1 and CDR2 from the germline V gene are SGHTA and FQGNSA. The CDR3 has 16 amino acids. The V gene end was trimmed by 1 base and the J gene end by 0 bases; junction bases not matched to a gene: 6. CDR3 residues: CASSLEGQLPSYEQYF. DNA of the CDR3: TGTGCCAGCAGCTTAGAGGGACAGTTGCCCTCCTACGAGCAGTACTTC.

This chain uses TRBV9 with TRBJ2-1, with 15 bases aligning to TRBD2. V shed 6 bases and J 2 bases; nucleotides not matched to a gene: 9. CDR1 and CDR2 from the germline V gene are SGDLS and YYNGEE. CDR3 length: 18 amino acids. The CDR3 loop reads CASNEGLAGGTPYNEQFF. CDR3 DNA: TGTGCCAGCAACGAGGGACTAGCGGGAGGCACACCCTACAATGAGCAGTTCTTC. The full variable domain, rest sourced from reference TRBV9 and TRBJ2-1, is DSGVTQTPKHLITATGQRVTLRCSPRSGDLSVYWYQQSLDQGLQFLIQYYNGEERAKGNILERFSAQQFPDLHSELNLSSLELGDSALYFCASNEGLAGGTPYNEQFFGPGTRLTVL.

This chain uses TRBV11-2 with TRBJ1-1; D remains ambiguous. The CDR3 is 14 residues long. CDR1 is SGHAT and CDR2 is FQNNGV in the germline V gene. V was pared by 5 bases and J by 2 bases, with 12 bases between. CDR3 region: CASSPYRVNTEAFF. CDR3 bases: TGTGCCAGCAGCCCATACCGGGTCAACACTGAAGCTTTCTTT.

The rearrangement uses TRBV5-4 and TRBJ1-6; a possible D gene is TRBD1 (5 bases). The length of the CDR3 is 17 residues. Trimming removed 0 bases at V and 7 bases at J, with 17 bases between. Germline CDR1 and CDR2: SGHNT and YYREEE (reference sequence). DNA of the CDR3: TGTGCCAGCAGCTTGGAATCGTCCGCAGGGAACAATTCACCCCTCCACTTT. Its protein product is CASSLESSAGNNSPLHF.

This chain links TRBV6-5 with TRBJ1-2; the match to TRBD1 covers 7 bases. The CDR3 length is 13 residues. Trimming at V came to 5 bases and at J to 4 bases, leaving 4 bases not matched to a gene. Germline-derived CDR1 and CDR2 are MNHEY and SVGAGI. CDR3 nucleotides: TGTGCCAGCAGTGAAGACAGGGTCTATGGCTACACCTTC. Translation: CASSEDRVYGYTF.

The genes are TRBV28 and TRBJ2-2, with no clear D. The CDR3 contains 13 residues. Germline CDR1 MDHEN, CDR2 SYDVKM. V was cut by 3 bases and J by 2 bases, with 4 bases left in between. CDR3 nucleotides: TGTGCCAGCAGTTTCCTCAACACCGGGGAGCTGTTTTTT. This sequence encodes CASSFLNTGELFF.

The chain uses TRBV6-6 and TRBJ2-3; 10 bases agree with TRBD2. The junction had 13 bases not matched to a gene; V was cut back by 6 bases and J by 7 bases. This CDR3 contains 16 residues. CDR1 and CDR2 (germline): MNHNY, SVGAGI (reference sequence). CDR3 nucleotide sequence: TGTGCCAGCAGCCTCCAGAGTAGCGGGGGGAAGAATACGCAGTATTTT. Translating it yields CASSLQSSGGKNTQYF.

The rearrangement joins TRBV2 to TRBJ2-7; 7 nucleotides align to TRBD1. CDR3 size: 15 residues. The V segment lost 6 bases and the J segment 0 bases; nucleotides outside the gene matches: 8. Germline CDR1 SNHLY, CDR2 FYNNEI. The CDR3 DNA sequence: TGTGCCAGCAGCCTCGACAGGGTCTCCTCCTACGAGCAGTACTTC. Protein sequence: CASSLDRVSSYEQYF.

The gene calls are TRBV9 and TRBJ2-2; D remains ambiguous. V was cut by 0 bases and J by 5 bases, with 11 bases left in between. The CDR3 has 15 residues. Germline lookup yields CDR1 SGDLS and CDR2 YYNGEE. CDR3 protein: CASSVGLPVTGELFF. The CDR3, as DNA: TGTGCCAGCAGCGTAGGTCTCCCTGTTACCGGGGAGCTGTTTTTT. The whole variable domain, remainder taken from reference TRBV9 and TRBJ2-2, is DSGVTQTPKHLITATGQRVTLRCSPRSGDLSVYWYQQSLDQGLQFLIQYYNGEERAKGNILERFSAQQFPDLHSELNLSSLELGDSALYFCASSVGLPVTGELFFGEGSRLTVL.

V is TRBV11-2 and J is TRBJ2-7, with a tentative D call TRBD2 (7 bases). Germline CDR1 reads SGHAT; CDR2 reads FQNNGV. V was shortened by 5 bases and J by 5 bases, with 19 bases between the two germline ends. This CDR3 region has 15 residues. CDR3 sequence: CASSPRGGRFNEQYF. DNA of the CDR3: TGTGCCAGCAGCCCCAGGGGCGGGAGATTCAACGAGCAGTACTTC.

The chain combines TRBV14 with TRBJ2-1, with 7 nucleotides matching TRBD2. V gave up 7 bases and J gave up 4 bases; unmatched junction bases: 13. This CDR3 is built from 16 residues. CDR1 is SGHDN and CDR2 is FVKESK in the germline V gene. CDR3 sequence (DNA): TGTGCCAGCACTACCATCGGAGCGGGATCGTACAATGAGCAGTTCTTC. This codes for CASTTIGAGSYNEQFF.

This clone was counted once. The genes are TRBV28 and TRBJ2-5; 7 bases map to TRBD1. The J call is uncertain, as TRBJ2-7 better fits the DNA end. The CDR3 has 15 amino acids. The germline gives CDR1 MDHEN, CDR2 SYDVKM. The CDR3, as DNA: TGTGCCAGCAGTTTCCCGACAGGGAGAAGGTACGAGCAGTACTTC. This translates into CASSFPTGRRYEQYF.

The V call is TRBV9, the J call TRBJ2-5; TRBD1 is a possible D gene (6 bases). The end of the DNA fits TRBJ2-7 better, so the J call may be wrong. CDR1 and CDR2 from the germline V gene are SGDLS and YYNGEE. The CDR3 has 15 amino acids. The CDR3: CASSPGTLSAAEQYF. CDR3 DNA sequence: TGTGCCAGCAGCCCCGGGACACTATCAGCGGCCGAGCAGTACTTC.

The chain employs TRBV11-2 and TRBJ2-1; 7 positions match TRBD2. The germline V gene encodes CDR1 SGHAT and CDR2 FQNNGV. The CDR3 extends over 15 amino acids. Germline trimming cut 1 base from V and 3 bases from J; bases unmatched to any gene: 3. The CDR3 loop is CASSLGLADYNEQFF. The CDR3 coding sequence is TGTGCCAGCAGCTTAGGCCTAGCGGACTACAATGAGCAGTTCTTC. Together with reference TRBV11-2 and TRBJ2-1, the CDR3 gives the full variable domain: EAGVAQSPRYKIIEKRQSVAFWCNPISGHATLYWYQQILGQGPKLLIQFQNNGVVDDSQLPKDRFSAERLKGVDSTLKIQPAKLEDSAVYLCASSLGLADYNEQFFGPGTRLTVL.

The rearrangement links TRBV11-2 to TRBJ2-3; D possibly corresponds to TRBD2 (5 bases). V dropped 1 base and J dropped 6 bases, with 14 bases sitting between them. The CDR3 covers 15 residues. Germline V lookup: CDR1 SGHAT, CDR2 FQNNGV. CDR3 nucleotide sequence: TGTGCCAGCAGCTTAGGCTTCCTAGCTACCGATACGCAGTATTTT. It encodes CASSLGFLATDTQYF.